Included here is one T cell receptor (beta chain) sequence, with context. This sample was included in a study of blood T cell repertoires in COVID-19. This CDR3 has 15 residues. The germline gives CDR1 LNHDA, CDR2 SQIVND (reference sequence). J gave up 4 bases and V 8 bases, and 10 bases lay outside the gene matches. The table came from immunoSEQ multiplex PCR; TCRdb's copy has only in-frame clones and leaves some out. The sample contains roughly 260,000 clones, 88% of which appear only once. The sequence derives from a man between 60 and 75 years old who had recovered from COVID-19. Sample: peripheral blood. V is TRBV19 and J is TRBJ1-2, with TRBD1 identical over 10 bases. The chain's CDR3 is CASGDRGSQVYGYTF. The CDR3 region has the DNA TGTGCCAGTGGGGACAGGGGTAGTCAAGTCTATGGCTACACCTTC.